The table lists the clone carrying this T cell receptor (beta chain) with a count of one. The data were taken from a study of blood T cell repertoires in COVID-19. Overall study: T cells, B-cell-depleted T cells, or PBMCs provided the cDNA or gDNA that served as material.

Profiling relied on immunoSEQ multiplex PCR, and the TCRdb table lists in-frame clones only, not all of them. The sample carries 150,000 or so clones, about 79% recorded once. This CDR3 is built from 14 residues. The germline gives CDR1 MGHDK, CDR2 SYGVNS. The V end was cut by 6 bases, the J end by 6 bases, with 12 bases between. The source material was peripheral blood. The origin of this receptor is a woman of 80 years or more with active or convalescent COVID-19. The V and J genes are TRBV25-1 and TRBJ1-6; possible D gene TRBD1, 5 bases. In DNA form, the CDR3 reads TGTGCCAGCAGCAGACAGAGACCTAATTCACCCCTCCACTTT. Amino acid sequence: CASSRQRPNSPLHF.